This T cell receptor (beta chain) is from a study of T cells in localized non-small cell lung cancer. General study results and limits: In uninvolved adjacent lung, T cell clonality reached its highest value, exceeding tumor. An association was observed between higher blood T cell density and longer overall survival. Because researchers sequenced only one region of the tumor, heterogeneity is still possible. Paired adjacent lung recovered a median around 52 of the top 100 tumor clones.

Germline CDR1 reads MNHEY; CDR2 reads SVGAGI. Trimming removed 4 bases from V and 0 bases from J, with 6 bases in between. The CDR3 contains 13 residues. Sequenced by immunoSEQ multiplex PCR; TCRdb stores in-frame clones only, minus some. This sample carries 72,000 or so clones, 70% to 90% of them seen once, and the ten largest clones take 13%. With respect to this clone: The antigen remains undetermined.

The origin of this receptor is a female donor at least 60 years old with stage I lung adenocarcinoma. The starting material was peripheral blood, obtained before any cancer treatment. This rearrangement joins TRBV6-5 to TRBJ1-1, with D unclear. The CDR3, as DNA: TGTGCCAGCAGTTTCGAATTGAACACTGAAGCTTTCTTT. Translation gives CASSFELNTEAFF.